The 3 T cell receptor beta chains presented below share a single source sample, sequenced in a study of pediatric ulcerative colitis. Clones were read by immunoSEQ multiplex PCR, and TCRdb kept only the in-frame ones, dropping some. The sample holds about 12,000 clones; roughly three quarters are singletons and the top ten take over 3.5%. During colonoscopy, one to two rectal pinch biopsies were collected. Material: gut tissue. Receptor source: a boy between 10 and 17 years old who was a control in a study of pediatric ulcerative colitis.

V gene TRBV27 combines with J gene TRBJ2-1; a weak D match, TRBD2 (5 bases). Germline V gene data show CDR1 as MNHEY and CDR2 as SMNVEV (reference sequence). The CDR3 consists of 14 residues. Trimming left V 2 bases short and J 3 bases short, with 8 bases between. CDR3 sequence: CASSLVGVYNEQFF. The CDR3 region has the DNA TGTGCCAGCAGTTTAGTGGGAGTCTACAATGAGCAGTTCTTC.

This clone is termed medium-sized (0.01 to 0.1%). The J gene is TRBJ2-7, the V gene TRBV14; tentative D call: TRBD1 (6 bases). V was cut by 5 bases and J by 5 bases, with 10 bases left in between. This CDR3 comprises 12 residues. CDR1 SGHDN and CDR2 FVKESK come from the germline V gene. CDR3 sequence: CASSSGVHEQYV. The CDR3 DNA reads as TGTGCCAGCAGCTCAGGGGTCCACGAGCAGTACGTC.

V is TRBV30 and J is TRBJ2-1; tentative D call: TRBD2 (6 bases). Trimming pared 8 bases from V and 7 bases from J, leaving 27 bases between. CDR1 GTSNPN and CDR2 SVGIG come from the germline V gene (reference sequence). The CDR3 totals 16 residues. CDR3 DNA sequence: TGTGCCCGTTCTTGCCGGGAGTGGGTAGGCACGAATGAGCAGTTCTTC. It yields the protein CARSCREWVGTNEQFF.